The clone carrying this T cell receptor (beta chain) was found many times. Antigen unknown. The CDR3 runs 15 residues. V dropped 3 bases and J dropped 6; count of bases not matched to a gene: 8. From germline, CDR1 is DFQATT and CDR2 SNEGSKA (reference sequence). Regions amplified from RNA transcripts were the TCR beta CDR3 regions. The HTBI primer set drove a first-round RT-PCR of the TCR CDR3. TCRdb re-derived calls from the multiplex PCR reads in MiXCR, one entry per CDR3 protein. Found here are about 210,000 distinct CDR3 sequences, roughly 15% of them singletons; the top ten hold approximately 46%. This entry comes from a study of T cells in Graves' hyperthyroidism and ophthalmopathy. Study-wide findings and caveats: Most clonotypes expanded in thyroid above 0.001 were likewise present in blood.

For Graves' hyperthyroidism to be stable, ophthalmopathy could not progress within 18 months. Diagnosis of hyperthyroidism was new in patients aged 18 to 65, and its duration was under 2 months. The specimen sequenced was blood. The source is a man aged 50 or older with Graves' hyperthyroidism. The chain combines TRBV20-1 with TRBJ2-2; 9 bases match TRBD2. The CDR3 DNA is TGCAGTGCTAGCCGCGGGAGGGCCGGTGCCGGGGAGCTGTTTTTT. Encoded protein: CSASRGRAGAGELFF.